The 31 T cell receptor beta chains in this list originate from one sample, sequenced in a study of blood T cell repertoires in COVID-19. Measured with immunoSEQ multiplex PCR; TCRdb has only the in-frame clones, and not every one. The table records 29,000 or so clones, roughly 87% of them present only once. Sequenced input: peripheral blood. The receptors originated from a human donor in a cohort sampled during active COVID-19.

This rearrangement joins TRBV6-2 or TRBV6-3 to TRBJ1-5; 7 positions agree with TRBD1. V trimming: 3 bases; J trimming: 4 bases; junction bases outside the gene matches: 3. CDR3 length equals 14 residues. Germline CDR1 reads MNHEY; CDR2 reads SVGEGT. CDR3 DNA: TGTGCCAGCAGTTATTCGACAGGGAATCAGCCCCAGCATTTT. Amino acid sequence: CASSYSTGNQPQHF.

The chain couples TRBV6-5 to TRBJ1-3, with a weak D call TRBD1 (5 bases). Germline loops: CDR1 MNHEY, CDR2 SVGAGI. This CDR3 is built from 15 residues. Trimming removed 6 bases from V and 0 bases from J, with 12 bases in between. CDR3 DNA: TGTGCCAGCAGCATTCTCAGGGTCTCTGGAAACACCATATATTTT. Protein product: CASSILRVSGNTIYF.

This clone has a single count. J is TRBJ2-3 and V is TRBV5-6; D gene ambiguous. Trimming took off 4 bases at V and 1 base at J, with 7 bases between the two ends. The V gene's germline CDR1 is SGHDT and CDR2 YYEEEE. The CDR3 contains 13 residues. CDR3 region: CASSLQGTDTQYF. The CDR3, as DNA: TGTGCCAGCAGCCTTCAGGGCACAGATACGCAGTATTTT.

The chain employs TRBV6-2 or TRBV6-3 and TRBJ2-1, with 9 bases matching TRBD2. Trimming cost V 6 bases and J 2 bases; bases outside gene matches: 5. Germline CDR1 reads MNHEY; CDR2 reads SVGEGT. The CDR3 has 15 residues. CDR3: CASSFGLATYNEQFF. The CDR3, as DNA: TGTGCCAGCAGCTTCGGACTAGCGACCTACAATGAGCAGTTCTTC.

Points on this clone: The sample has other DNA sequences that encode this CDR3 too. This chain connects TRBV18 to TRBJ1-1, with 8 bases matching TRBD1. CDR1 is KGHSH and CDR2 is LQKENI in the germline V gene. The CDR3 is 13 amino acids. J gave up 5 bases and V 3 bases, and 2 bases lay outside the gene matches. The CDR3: CASSPGQDTEAFF. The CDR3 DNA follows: TGTGCCAGCTCACCGGGACAGGATACTGAAGCTTTCTTT.

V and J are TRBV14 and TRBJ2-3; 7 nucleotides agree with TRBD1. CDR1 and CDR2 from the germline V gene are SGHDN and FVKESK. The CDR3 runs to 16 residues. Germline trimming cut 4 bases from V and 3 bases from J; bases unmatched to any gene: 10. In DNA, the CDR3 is TGTGCCAGCAGCCGAGGGGCAGGGGGTTCGACAGATACGCAGTATTTT. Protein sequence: CASSRGAGGSTDTQYF.

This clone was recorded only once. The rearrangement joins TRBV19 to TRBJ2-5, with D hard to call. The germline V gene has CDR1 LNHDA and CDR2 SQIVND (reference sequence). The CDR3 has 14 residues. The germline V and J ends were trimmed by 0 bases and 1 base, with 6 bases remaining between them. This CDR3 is CASSIEPGQETQYF. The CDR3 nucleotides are TGTGCCAGTAGTATAGAGCCAGGCCAAGAGACCCAGTACTTC.

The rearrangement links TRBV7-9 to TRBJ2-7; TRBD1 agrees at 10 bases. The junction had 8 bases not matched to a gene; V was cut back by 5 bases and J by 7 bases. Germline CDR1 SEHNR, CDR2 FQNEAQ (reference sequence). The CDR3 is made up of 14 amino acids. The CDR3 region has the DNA TGTGCCAGCAGCCCAAGACAGGGGGCCAGGGAGCAGTACTTC. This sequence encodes CASSPRQGAREQYF.

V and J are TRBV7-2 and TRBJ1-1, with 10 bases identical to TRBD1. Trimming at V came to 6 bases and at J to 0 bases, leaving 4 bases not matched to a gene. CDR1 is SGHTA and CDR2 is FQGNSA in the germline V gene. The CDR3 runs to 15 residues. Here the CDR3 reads CASRPTGGLNTEAFF. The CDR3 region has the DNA TGTGCCAGCAGACCGACAGGGGGCCTGAACACTGAAGCTTTCTTT.

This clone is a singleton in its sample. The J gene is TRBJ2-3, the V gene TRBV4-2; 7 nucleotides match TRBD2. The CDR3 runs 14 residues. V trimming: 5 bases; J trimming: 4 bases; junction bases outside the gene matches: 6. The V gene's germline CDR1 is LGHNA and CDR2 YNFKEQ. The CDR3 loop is CASSKSGDADTQYF. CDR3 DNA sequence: TGTGCCAGCAGCAAGAGCGGGGACGCAGATACGCAGTATTTT.

The CDR3 region is CASSSGPAGAEYEQYF. CDR3 coding DNA: TGTGCCAGCAGCTCCGGCCCCGCAGGGGCTGAGTACGAGCAGTACTTC. J is TRBJ2-7 and V is TRBV5-4, with a weak D call TRBD1 (6 bases). This CDR3 is built from 16 residues. In germline, CDR1 is SGHNT, CDR2 YYREEE (reference sequence). V was clipped by 3 bases and J by 4 bases, with 20 bases between them.

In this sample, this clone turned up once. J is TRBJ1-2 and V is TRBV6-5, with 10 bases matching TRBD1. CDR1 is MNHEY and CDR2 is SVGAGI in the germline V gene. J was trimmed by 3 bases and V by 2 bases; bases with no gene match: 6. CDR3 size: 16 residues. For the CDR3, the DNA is TGTGCCAGCAGTTACGTTCGGGACAGGGGTGACTATGGCTACACCTTC. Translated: CASSYVRDRGDYGYTF.

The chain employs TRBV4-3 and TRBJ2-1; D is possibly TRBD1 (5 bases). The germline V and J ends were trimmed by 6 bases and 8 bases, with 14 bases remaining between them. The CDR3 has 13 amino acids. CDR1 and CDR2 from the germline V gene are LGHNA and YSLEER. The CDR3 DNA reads TGCGCCAGCAGTCACAGGTTGGTGGATGAGCAGTTCTTC. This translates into CASSHRLVDEQFF.

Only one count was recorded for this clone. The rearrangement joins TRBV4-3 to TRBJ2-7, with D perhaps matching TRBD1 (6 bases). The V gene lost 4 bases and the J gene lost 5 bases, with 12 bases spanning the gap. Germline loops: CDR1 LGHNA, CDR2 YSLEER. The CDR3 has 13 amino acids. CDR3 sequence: CASSPRTDNEQYF. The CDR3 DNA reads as TGCGCCAGCAGCCCCCGGACAGACAACGAGCAGTACTTC.

DNA for the CDR3: TGTGCCAGCAGTTACCTTGGGGTAGGAGGGACAGGGGACTACGAGCAGTACTTC. Protein: CASSYLGVGGTGDYEQYF. The chain is built from TRBV27 and TRBJ2-7, with 10 bases that match TRBD1. V dropped 4 bases and J dropped 3; count of bases not matched to a gene: 15. The CDR3 is 18 residues long. From germline, CDR1 is MNHEY and CDR2 SMNVEV (reference sequence).

For the CDR3, the DNA is TGTGCCAGCAGTGAAGTTTATAACAGGGCCTACGAGCAGTACTTC. This gives the protein CASSEVYNRAYEQYF. The rearrangement uses TRBV6-1 and TRBJ2-7; maybe TRBD1 (6 bases). Trimming took off 1 base at V and 2 bases at J, with 12 bases between the two ends. Germline CDR1 is MNHNS and CDR2 is SASEGT. The CDR3 is made up of 15 amino acids.

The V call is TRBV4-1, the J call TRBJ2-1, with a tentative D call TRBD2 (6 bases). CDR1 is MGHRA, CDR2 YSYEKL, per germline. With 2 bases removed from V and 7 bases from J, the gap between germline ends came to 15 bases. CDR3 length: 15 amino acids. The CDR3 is CASSQNPPGLNEQFF. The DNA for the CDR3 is TGCGCCAGCAGCCAAAATCCACCGGGACTGAATGAGCAGTTCTTC.

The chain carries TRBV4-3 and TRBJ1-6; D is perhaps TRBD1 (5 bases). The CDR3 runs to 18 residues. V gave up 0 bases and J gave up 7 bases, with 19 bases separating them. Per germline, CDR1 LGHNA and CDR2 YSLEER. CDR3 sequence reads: CASSQDYRTWGPNSPLHF. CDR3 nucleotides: TGCGCCAGCAGCCAAGACTATAGGACCTGGGGCCCGAATTCACCCCTCCACTTT.

The CDR3 is CASSLAGLDGYTF. The CDR3 DNA is TGTGCCAGCAGTTTGGCGGGGTTGGATGGCTACACCTTC. V gene TRBV27 combines with J gene TRBJ1-2; D remains ambiguous. Germline CDR1 is MNHEY and CDR2 is SMNVEV (reference sequence). The CDR3 consists of 13 residues. Trimming took off 3 bases at V and 6 bases at J, with 11 bases between the two ends.

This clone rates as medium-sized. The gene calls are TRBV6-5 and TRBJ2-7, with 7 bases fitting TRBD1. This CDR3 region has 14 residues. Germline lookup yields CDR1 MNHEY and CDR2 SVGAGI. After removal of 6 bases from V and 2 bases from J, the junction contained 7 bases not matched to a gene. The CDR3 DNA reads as TGTGCCAGCAGCTCGGGACAGTCAACCTACGAGCAGTACTTC. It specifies CASSSGQSTYEQYF.

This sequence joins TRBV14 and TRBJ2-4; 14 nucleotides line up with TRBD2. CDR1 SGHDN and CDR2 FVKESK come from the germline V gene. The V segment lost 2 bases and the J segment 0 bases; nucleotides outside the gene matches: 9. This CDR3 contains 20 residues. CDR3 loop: CASSQRRLAGGPLAKNIQYF. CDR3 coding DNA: TGTGCCAGCAGCCAAAGAAGACTAGCGGGGGGGCCGCTAGCCAAAAACATTCAGTACTTC.

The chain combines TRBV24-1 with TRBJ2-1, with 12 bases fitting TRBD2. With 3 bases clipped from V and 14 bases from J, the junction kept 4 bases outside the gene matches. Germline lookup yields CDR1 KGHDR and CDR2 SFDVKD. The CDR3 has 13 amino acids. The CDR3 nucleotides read TGTGCCACCAGTGATCTAGCGGGGGGGAGGGAGTTCTTC. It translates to CATSDLAGGREFF.

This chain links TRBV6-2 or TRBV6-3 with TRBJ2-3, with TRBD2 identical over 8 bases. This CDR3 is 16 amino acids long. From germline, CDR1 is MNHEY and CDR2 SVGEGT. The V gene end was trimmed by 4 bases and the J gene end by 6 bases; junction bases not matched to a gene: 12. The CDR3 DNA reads TGTGCCAGCAGTTCCCGCCCCAGGACTAGCTCGGATACGCAGTATTTT. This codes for CASSSRPRTSSDTQYF.

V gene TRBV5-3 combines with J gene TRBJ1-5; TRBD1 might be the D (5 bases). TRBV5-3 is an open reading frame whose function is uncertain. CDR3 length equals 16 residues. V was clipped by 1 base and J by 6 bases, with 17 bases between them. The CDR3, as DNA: TGTGCCAGAAGCTTGTGCGGGGGACGGGGGATTCAGCCCCAGCATTTT. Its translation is CARSLCGGRGIQPQHF.

CDR3: CASPRAYRGDRSYNEQFF. The CDR3 DNA reads TGTGCCAGCCCTAGGGCCTACAGGGGTGACAGGTCCTACAATGAGCAGTTCTTC. V is TRBV28 and J is TRBJ2-1; TRBD1 aligns across 7 bases. Germline CDR1 and CDR2: MDHEN and SYDVKM. Losses at the gene ends were 8 bases for V and 1 base for J; bases not matched to a gene: 17. This CDR3 contains 18 residues. Filled out from reference TRBV28 and TRBJ2-1, the complete variable domain reads DVKVTQSSRYLVKRTGEKVFLECVQDMDHENMFWYRQDPGLGLRLIYFSYDVKMKEKGDIPEGYSVSREKKERFSLILESASTNQTSMYLCASPRAYRGDRSYNEQFFGPGTRLTVL.

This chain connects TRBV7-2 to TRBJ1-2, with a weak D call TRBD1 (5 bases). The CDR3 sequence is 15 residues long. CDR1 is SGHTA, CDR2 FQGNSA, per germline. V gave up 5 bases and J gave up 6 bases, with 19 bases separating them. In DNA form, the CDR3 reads TGTGCCAGCAGCCCCCCAACGGCCAGGGTTAATGGCTACACCTTC. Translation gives CASSPPTARVNGYTF.

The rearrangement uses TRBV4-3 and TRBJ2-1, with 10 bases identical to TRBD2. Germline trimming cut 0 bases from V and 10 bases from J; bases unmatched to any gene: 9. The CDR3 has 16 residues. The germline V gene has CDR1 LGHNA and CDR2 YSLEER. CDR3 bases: TGCGCCAGCAGCCAAGACACTAGCGGGGCATGGCGGGAGCAGTTCTTC. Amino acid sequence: CASSQDTSGAWREQFF.

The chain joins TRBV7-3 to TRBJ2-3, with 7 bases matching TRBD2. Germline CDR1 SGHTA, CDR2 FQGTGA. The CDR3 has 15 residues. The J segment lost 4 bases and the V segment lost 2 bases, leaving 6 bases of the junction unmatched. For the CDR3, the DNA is TGTGCCAGCAGCTTAGGCGGACTAGTATCAGATACGCAGTATTTT. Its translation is CASSLGGLVSDTQYF.

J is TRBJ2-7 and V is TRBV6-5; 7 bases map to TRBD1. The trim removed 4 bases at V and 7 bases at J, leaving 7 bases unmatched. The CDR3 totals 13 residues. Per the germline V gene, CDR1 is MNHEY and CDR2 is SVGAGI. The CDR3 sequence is CASSSDRQGEQYF. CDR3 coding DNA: TGTGCCAGCAGTTCGGACAGGCAGGGGGAGCAGTACTTC.

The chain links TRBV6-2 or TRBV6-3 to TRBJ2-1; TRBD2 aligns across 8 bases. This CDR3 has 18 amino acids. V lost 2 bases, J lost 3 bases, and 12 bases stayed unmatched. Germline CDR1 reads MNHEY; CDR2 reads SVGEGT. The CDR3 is CASSYDTGRGAIYNEQFF. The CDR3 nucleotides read TGTGCCAGCAGTTACGATACGGGGCGGGGGGCAATCTACAATGAGCAGTTCTTC.

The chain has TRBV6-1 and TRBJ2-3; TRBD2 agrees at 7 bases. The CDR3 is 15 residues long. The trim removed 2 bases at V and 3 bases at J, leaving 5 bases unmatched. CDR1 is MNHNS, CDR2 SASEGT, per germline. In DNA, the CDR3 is TGTGCCAGCAGTGAATTGGGGGGGAAGACAGATACGCAGTATTTT. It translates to CASSELGGKTDTQYF.